The entry that follows covers one TCR beta chain sequence. As handled by the study authors: It was from reference gene primer amplification that nucleated cell counts were estimated. Produced via immunoSEQ multiplex PCR; TCRdb's table is partial and in-frame only. The V and J calls and clone size come from that table; D and trimming were worked out from the DNA. The sample holds fewer than 300,000 clones; around 89% are singletons and the top ten take about 9.3%. The data are from a study of blood T cell repertoires in COVID-19. The overall study: Samples representing acute and convalescent COVID-19 were sourced from the United States, Italy and Spain. PBMCs, B-cell-depleted T cells, or T cells provided the cDNA or gDNA that made up the material.

Living in under 30 US areas, the participants were between roughly 18 and 90 years of age. CDR3 length: 15 residues. In germline, CDR1 is MGHRA, CDR2 YSYEKL. V was cut by 2 bases and J by 2 bases, with 13 bases left in between. Material for sequencing was PBMCs or T cells enriched from blood (not recorded which). This rearrangement joins TRBV4-1 to TRBJ2-7; D is possibly TRBD2 (6 bases). The source of this sequence is a middle-aged man who had recovered from COVID-19. The CDR3 region is CASSQLNIAAYEQYF. The CDR3 coding sequence is TGCGCCAGCAGCCAACTAAATATAGCGGCCTACGAGCAGTACTTC.